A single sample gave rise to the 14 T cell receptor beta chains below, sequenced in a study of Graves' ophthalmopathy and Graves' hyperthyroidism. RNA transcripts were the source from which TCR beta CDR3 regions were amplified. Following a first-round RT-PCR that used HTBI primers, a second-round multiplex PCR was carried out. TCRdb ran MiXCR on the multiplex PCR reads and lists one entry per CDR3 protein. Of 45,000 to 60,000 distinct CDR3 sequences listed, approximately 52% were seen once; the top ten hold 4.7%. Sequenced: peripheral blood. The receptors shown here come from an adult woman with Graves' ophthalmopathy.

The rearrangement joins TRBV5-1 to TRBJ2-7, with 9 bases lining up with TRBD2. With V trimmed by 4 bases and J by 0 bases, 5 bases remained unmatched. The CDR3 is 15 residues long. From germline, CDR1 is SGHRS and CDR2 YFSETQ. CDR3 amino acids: CASSPGTSSSYEQYF. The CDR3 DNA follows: TGCGCCAGCAGCCCCGGGACTAGCAGCTCCTACGAGCAGTACTTC.

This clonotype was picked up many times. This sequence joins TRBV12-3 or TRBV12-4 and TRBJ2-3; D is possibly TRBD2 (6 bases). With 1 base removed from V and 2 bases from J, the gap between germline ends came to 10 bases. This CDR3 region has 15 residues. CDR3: CASSLGGNPTDTQYF. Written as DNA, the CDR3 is TGTGCCAGCAGTTTAGGCGGGAACCCCACAGATACGCAGTATTTT.

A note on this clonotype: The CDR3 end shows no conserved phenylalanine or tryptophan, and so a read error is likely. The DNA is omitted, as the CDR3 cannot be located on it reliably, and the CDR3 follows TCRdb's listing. CDR3 loop: CAWSRGGL. The chain recombines TRBV30 with TRBJ1-6. The CDR3 is 8 amino acids in total, end residues counted. The germline CDR1 and CDR2 sequences are GTSNPN and SVGIG (reference sequence).

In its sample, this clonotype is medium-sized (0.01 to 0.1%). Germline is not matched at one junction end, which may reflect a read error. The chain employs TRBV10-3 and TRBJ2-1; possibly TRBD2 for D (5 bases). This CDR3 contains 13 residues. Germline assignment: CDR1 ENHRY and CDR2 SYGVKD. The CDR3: CAISGTRKNSRVF. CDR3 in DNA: TGTGCCATCAGTGGGACTCGGAAAAACTCGAGGGTCTTC.

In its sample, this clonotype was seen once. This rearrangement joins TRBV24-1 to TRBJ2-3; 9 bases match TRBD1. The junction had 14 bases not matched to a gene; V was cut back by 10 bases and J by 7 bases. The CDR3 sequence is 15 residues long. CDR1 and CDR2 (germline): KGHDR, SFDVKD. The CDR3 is CATRNPGTGRNTQYF. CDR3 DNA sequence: TGTGCCACACGAAACCCAGGGACAGGGAGAAATACGCAGTATTTT.

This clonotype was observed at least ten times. The CDR3 DNA follows: TGTGCCAGCAGTGCGAGCTCAGATACGCAGTATTTT. Its translation is CASSASSDTQYF. The chain joins TRBV3-1 to TRBJ2-3; no clear D gene. Trimming stripped 6 bases from V and 4 bases from J, with 8 bases between. CDR1 is LGHDT, CDR2 YNNKEL, per germline (reference sequence). This CDR3 is built from 12 residues.

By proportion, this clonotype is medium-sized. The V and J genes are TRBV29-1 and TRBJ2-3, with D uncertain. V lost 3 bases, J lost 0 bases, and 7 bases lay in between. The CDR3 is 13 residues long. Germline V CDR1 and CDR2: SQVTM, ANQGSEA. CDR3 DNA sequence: TGCAGCGTTGACCCGCAGAGCACAGATACGCAGTATTTT. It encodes CSVDPQSTDTQYF.

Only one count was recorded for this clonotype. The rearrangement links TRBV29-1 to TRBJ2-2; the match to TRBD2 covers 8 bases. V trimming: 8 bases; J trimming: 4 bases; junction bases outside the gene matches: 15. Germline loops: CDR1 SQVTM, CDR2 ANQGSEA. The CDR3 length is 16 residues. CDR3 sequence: CSSTAEREQGTGELFF. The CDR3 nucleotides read TGCAGCAGTACCGCGGAGCGGGAGCAGGGCACCGGGGAGCTGTTTTTT.

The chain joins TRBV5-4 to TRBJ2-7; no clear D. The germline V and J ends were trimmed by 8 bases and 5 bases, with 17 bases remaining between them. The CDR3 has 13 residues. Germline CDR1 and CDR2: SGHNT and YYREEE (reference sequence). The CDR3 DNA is TGTGCCAGAACCACAGACTCCTTCGACGAGCAGTACTTC. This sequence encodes CARTTDSFDEQYF.

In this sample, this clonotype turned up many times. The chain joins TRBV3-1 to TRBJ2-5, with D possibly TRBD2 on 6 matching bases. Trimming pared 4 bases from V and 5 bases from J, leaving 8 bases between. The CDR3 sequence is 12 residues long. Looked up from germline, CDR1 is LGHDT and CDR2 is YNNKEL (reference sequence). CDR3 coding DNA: TGTGCCAGCAGCCCAGGAGGGGAGACCCAGTACTTC. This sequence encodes CASSPGGETQYF.

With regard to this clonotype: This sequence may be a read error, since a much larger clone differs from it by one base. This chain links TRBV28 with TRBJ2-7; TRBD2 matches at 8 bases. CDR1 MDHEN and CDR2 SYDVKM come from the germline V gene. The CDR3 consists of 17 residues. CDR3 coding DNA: TGTGCCAGCAGCCTACTAAGCGGGAGCCTTCCGATGTACGAGCGGTACTTC. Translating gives CASSLLSGSLPMYERYF.

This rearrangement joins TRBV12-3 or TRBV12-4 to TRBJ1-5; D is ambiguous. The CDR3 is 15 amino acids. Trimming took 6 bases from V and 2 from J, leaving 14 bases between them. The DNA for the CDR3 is TGTGCCAGCAGCCCCGGACGGGGAGGCAATCAGCCCCAGCATTTT. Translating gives CASSPGRGGNQPQHF.

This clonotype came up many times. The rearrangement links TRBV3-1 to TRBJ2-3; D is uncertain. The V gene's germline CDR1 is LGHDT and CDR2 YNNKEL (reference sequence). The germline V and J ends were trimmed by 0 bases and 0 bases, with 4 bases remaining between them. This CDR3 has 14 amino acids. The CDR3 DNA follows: TGTGCCAGCAGCCAAGATTCTAGCACAGATACGCAGTATTTT. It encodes CASSQDSSTDTQYF.

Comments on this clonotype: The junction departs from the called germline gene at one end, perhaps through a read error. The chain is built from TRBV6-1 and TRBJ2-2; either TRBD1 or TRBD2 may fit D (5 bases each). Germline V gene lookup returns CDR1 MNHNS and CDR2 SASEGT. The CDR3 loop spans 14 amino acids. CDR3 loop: CASSAEGETGELLF. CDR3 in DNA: TGTGCCAGCAGTGCCGAAGGGGAAACCGGGGAGCTGCTCTTT.